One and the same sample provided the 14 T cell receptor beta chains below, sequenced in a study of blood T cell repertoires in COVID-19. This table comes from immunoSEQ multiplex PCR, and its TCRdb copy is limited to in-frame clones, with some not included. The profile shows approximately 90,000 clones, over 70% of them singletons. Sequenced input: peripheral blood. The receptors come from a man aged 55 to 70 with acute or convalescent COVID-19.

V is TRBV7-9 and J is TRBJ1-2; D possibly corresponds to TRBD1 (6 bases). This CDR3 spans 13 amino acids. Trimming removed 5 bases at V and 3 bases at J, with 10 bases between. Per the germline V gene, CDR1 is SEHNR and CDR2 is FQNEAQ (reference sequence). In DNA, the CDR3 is TGTGCCAGCAGCCCGAACAGGGACTATGGCTACACCTTC. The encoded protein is CASSPNRDYGYTF. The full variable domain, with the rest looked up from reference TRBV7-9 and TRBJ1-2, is DTGVSQNPRHKITKRGQNVTFRCDPISEHNRLYWYRQTLGQGPEFLTYFQNEAQLEKSRLLSDRFSAERPKGSFSTLEIQRTEQGDSAMYLCASSPNRDYGYTFGSGTRLTVV.

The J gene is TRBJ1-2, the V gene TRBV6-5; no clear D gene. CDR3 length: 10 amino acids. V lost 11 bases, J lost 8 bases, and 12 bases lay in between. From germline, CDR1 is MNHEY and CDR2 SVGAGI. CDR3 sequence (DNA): TGTGCCGGAGGGCTATCCGGCTACACCTTC. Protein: CAGGLSGYTF.

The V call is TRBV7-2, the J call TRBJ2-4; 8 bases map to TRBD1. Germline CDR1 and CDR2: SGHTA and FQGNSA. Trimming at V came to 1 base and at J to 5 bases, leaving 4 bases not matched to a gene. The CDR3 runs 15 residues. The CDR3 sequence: CASSLGTGSQNIQYF. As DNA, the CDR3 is TGTGCCAGCAGCTTAGGGACAGGGAGTCAAAACATTCAGTACTTC.

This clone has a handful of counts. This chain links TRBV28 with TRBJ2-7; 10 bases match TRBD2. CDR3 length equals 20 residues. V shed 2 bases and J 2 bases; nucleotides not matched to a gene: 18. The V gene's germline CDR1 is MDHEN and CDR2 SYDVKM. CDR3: CASSLPSPQEPGLATYEQYF. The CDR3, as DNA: TGTGCCAGCAGTTTACCCTCCCCACAAGAGCCGGGACTAGCGACCTACGAGCAGTACTTC.

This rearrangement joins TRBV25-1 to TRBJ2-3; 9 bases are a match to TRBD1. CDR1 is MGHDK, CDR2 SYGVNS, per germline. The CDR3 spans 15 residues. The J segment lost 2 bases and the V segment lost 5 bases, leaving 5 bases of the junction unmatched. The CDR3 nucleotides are TGTGCCAGCAGTCGATGGGACAGGGACACAGATACGCAGTATTTT. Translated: CASSRWDRDTDTQYF.

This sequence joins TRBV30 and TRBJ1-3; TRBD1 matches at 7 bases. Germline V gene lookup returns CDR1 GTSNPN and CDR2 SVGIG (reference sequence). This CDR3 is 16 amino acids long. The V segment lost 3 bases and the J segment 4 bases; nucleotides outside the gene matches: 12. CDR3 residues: CAWRTPGTARGNTIYF. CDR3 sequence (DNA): TGTGCCTGGAGGACTCCCGGGACAGCGCGCGGAAACACCATATATTTT.

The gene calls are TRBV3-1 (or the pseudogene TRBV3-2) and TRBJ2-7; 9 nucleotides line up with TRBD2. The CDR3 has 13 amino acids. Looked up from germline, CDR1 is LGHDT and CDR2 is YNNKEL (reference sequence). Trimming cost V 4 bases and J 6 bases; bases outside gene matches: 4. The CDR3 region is CASSRGLASEQYF. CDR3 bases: TGTGCCAGCAGCCGAGGACTAGCGTCCGAGCAGTACTTC.

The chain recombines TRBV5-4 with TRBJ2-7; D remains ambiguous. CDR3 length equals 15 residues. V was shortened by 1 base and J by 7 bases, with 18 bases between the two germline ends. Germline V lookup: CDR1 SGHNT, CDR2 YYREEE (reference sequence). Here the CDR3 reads CASSLFPPGQFEQYF. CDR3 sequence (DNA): TGTGCCAGCAGCTTGTTCCCACCAGGCCAATTTGAGCAGTACTTC.

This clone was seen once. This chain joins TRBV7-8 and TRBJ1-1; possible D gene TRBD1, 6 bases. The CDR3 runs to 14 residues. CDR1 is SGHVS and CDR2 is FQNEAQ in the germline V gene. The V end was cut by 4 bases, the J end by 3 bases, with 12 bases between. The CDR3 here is CASSSGGGHTEAFF. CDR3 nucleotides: TGTGCCAGCAGCTCCGGGGGGGGCCACACTGAAGCTTTCTTT.

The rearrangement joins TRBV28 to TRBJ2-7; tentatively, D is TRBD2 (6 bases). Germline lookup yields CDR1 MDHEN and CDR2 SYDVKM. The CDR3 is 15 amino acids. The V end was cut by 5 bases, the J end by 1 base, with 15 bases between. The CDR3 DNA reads TGTGCCAGCAGTCCTCCCGGGACTCGATCCTACGAGCAGTACTTC. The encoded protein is CASSPPGTRSYEQYF.

The CDR3 coding sequence is TGTGCCAGTAGTGGGAGGGAAGGCACAGATACGCAGTATTTT. This encodes CASSGREGTDTQYF. V is TRBV19 and J is TRBJ2-3; 7 nucleotides align to TRBD2. This CDR3 comprises 14 residues. The germline V gene encodes CDR1 LNHDA and CDR2 SQIVND (reference sequence). The ends lost 5 bases at V and 1 base at J; junction bases unmatched: 3.

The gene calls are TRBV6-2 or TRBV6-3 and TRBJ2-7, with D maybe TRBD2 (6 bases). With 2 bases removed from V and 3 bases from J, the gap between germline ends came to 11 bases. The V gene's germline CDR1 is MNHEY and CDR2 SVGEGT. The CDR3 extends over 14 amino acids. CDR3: CASSYTAGLYEQYF. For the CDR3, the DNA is TGTGCCAGCAGTTACACAGCGGGCCTCTACGAGCAGTACTTC.

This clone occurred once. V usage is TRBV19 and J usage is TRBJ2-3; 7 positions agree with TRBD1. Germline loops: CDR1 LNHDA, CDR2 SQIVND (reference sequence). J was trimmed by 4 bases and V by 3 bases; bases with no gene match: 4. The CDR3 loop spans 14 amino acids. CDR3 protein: CASSIQGDADTQYF. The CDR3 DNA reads TGTGCCAGTAGTATTCAGGGGGATGCAGATACGCAGTATTTT.

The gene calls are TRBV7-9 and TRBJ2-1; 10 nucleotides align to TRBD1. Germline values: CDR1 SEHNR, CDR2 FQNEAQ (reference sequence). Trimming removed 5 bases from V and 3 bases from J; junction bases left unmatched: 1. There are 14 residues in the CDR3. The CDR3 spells CASSGDRGYNEQFF. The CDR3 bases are TGTGCCAGCAGCGGGGACAGGGGCTACAATGAGCAGTTCTTC.